What follows describes a single T cell receptor beta chain. Antigen specificity is unknown. TCRdb re-called the 5' RACE reads, yielding one record per CDR3 amino acid sequence without DNA. This sample's table reports under 600,000 distinct CDR3 sequences. CDR1 and CDR2 from the germline V gene are MNHEY and SVGAGI. The CDR3 has 15 residues. This record belongs to a study of T cells expressing NK-cell markers. Across the study: TCR beta repertoires came from sorted CD3+CD56+NKG2C+, CD3+CD56+NKG2C- and CD3+CD56-NKG2C+ T cells. Seven of the eight sequenced donors were classified as HCMV-seropositive, and one was classified as seronegative.

General study findings and limits: Also leading the CD3+CD56-NKG2C+ fraction in a handful of donors were these clonotypes.

Source material: blood T cells: a sorted CD56 or NKG2C T cell subset, CD4+ or CD8+ T cells, or bulk PBMC T cells (not recorded which). The chain joins TRBV6-5 to TRBJ2-1; the TRBD1 assignment by TCRdb is unverifiable without DNA. This clonotype originated in a woman in her forties or fifties in good health. CDR3 region: CASRPDRVSYNEQFF.